This entry describes one T cell receptor (beta chain). Its antigen remains unidentified. The CDR3 is made up of 12 amino acids. In germline, CDR1 is MNHEY, CDR2 SVGAGI. The V gene lost 5 bases and the J gene lost 0 bases, with 4 bases spanning the gap. Repertoires were sampled repeatedly during chemoradiotherapy. Sequencing was performed with immunoSEQ multiplex PCR; in TCRdb, only in-frame clones are kept and a portion is missing. Of about 12,000 clones listed, around 81% are singletons. These data originate in a study of chemoradiotherapy in HPV16-positive cancers. Study-level findings and limits: Functional assays defining HPV-specific T cells used only a couple of HPV16-positive patients. Better recurrence-free survival went with HPV-responsive T-cell expansion in HPV16-positive patients.

The V call is TRBV6-5, the J call TRBJ1-2; D remains unclear. Specimen collection occurred from a patient who underwent chemoradiotherapy. The receptor was isolated from a human donor with HPV-associated anogenital cancer. The CDR3 DNA sequence: TGTGCCAGCAGTGAGTCTAACTATGGCTACACCTTC. As protein: CASSESNYGYTF.